This T cell receptor beta chain derives from a study of blood T cell repertoires in COVID-19. The wider study: The origin of the acute and convalescent COVID-19 samples was the United States, Italy and Spain. Nucleic acid was either cDNA or gDNA, and it came from T cells, B-cell-depleted T cells, or PBMCs.

Comments on this clone: A read error may account for a junction end that differs from germline.

Authors' methods: Reference gene primer amplification gave estimated nucleated cell counts. Repertoires were generated with immunoSEQ multiplex PCR, while TCRdb's copy carries only in-frame clones and drops some. V, J and clone size are those of that table, while D and trimming were read from the DNA. The repertoire holds 35,000 to 50,000 clones, with approximately 89% as singletons. The germline V gene encodes CDR1 MGHRA and CDR2 YSYEKL. This CDR3 comprises 13 residues. This TCR was sampled from a human donor in a cohort sampled during active COVID-19. The rearrangement uses TRBV4-1 and TRBJ2-7, with D maybe TRBD1 (5 bases). The specimen was peripheral blood. CDR3 sequence reads: CASSQDRAGVRQF. For the CDR3, the DNA is TGCGCCAGCAGCCAAGACAGGGCAGGAGTACGACAATTC.